The clone carrying this T cell receptor beta chain was seen only a few times. The same CDR3 is also encoded by other DNA sequences in this sample. The data stem from a study of beta chain features in type 1 diabetes. Trimming cost V 0 bases and J 5 bases, with 11 bases left between them. This CDR3 comprises 15 residues. Per the germline V gene, CDR1 is LGHNA and CDR2 is YSLEER. Reverse transcribing all isolated RNA meant expressed TCRB transcripts were sequenced. Data came from immunoSEQ multiplex PCR; TCRdb stores just in-frame clones and leaves some out. The sample lists 300,000 to 350,000 clones, under 8.5% occurring once.

Sequencing used central memory CD4+ T cells from blood. The chain links TRBV4-3 to TRBJ1-5; D perhaps matches TRBD1 (6 bases). The TCR sequence derives from a woman aged 18-30 years in good health. The CDR3 DNA reads TGCGCCAGCAGCCAAGAAGAAGGGGGGCATCAGCCCCAGCATTTT. Residues: CASSQEEGGHQPQHF.